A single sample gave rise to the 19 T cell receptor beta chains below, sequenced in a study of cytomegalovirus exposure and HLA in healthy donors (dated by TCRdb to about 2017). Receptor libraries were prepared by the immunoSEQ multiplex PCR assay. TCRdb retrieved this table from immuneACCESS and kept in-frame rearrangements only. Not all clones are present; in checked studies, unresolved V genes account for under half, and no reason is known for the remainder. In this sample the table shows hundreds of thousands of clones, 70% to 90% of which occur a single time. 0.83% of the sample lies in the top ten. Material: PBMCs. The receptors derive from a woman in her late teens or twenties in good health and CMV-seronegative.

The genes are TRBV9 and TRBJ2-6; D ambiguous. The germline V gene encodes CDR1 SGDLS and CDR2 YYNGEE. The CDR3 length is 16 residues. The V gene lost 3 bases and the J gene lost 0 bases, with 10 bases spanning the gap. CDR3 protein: CASSGRVLSGANVLTF. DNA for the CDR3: TGTGCCAGCAGCGGACGGGTTCTCTCTGGGGCCAACGTCCTGACTTTC.

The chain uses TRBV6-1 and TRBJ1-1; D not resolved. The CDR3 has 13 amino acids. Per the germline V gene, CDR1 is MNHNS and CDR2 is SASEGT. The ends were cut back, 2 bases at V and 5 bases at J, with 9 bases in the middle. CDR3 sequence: CASSEPLPTEAFF. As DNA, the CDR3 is TGTGCCAGCAGTGAACCGCTACCTACTGAAGCTTTCTTT.

Here the CDR3 reads CASSSGLEQYF. The CDR3 nucleotides read TGTGCCAGCAGCTCAGGACTAGAGCAGTACTTC. The chain carries TRBV2 and TRBJ2-7, with TRBD2 as a possible D gene (6 bases). V was pared by 6 bases and J by 7 bases, with 10 bases between. CDR1 and CDR2 (germline): SNHLY, FYNNEI. There are 11 residues in the CDR3.

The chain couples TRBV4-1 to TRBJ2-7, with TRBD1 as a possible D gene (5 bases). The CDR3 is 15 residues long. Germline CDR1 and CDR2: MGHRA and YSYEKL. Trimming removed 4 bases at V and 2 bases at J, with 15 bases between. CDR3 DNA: TGCGCCAGCAGCCGCGAGGAAGGGGTCCCCTACGAGCAGTACTTC. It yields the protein CASSREEGVPYEQYF.

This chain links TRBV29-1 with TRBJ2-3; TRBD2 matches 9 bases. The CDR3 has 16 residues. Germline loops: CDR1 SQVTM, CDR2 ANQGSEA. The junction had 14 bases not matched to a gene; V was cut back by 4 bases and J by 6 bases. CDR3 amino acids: CSVGKGASGEGDTQYF. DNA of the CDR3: TGCAGCGTTGGGAAAGGGGCTAGCGGGGAGGGGGATACGCAGTATTTT.

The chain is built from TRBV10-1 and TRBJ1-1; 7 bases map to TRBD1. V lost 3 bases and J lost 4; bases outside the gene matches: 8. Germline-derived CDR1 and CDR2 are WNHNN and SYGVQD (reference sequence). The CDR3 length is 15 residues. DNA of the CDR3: TGCGCCAGCAGTGAAACCGGGGGACAGACCACTGAAGCTTTCTTT. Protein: CASSETGGQTTEAFF.

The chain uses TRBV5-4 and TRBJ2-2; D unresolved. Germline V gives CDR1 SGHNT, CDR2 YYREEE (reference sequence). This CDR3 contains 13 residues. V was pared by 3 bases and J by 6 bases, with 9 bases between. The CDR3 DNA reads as TGTGCCAGCAGCTCCGACTGGGCCGGGGAGCTGTTTTTT. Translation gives CASSSDWAGELFF.

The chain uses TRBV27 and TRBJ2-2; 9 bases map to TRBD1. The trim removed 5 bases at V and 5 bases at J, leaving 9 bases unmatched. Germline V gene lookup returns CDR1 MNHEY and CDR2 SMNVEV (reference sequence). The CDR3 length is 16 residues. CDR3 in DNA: TGTGCCAGCAGTCCCCCCGGGACAGGGTGGACCGGGGAGCTGTTTTTT. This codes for CASSPPGTGWTGELFF.

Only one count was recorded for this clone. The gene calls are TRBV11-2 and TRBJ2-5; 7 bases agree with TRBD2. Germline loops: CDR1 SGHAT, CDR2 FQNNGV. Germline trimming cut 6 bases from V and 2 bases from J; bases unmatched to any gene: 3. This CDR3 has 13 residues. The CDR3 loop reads CASRVSGQETQYF. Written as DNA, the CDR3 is TGTGCCAGCAGGGTTAGCGGGCAAGAGACCCAGTACTTC.

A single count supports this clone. The CDR3 is CASSSTFRDRGQRVYTGELFF. For the CDR3, the DNA is TGCGCCAGCAGCTCAACCTTCCGGGACAGGGGGCAGAGGGTGTACACCGGGGAGCTGTTTTTT. This rearrangement joins TRBV5-1 to TRBJ2-2; TRBD1 agrees at 12 bases. The V gene's germline CDR1 is SGHRS and CDR2 YFSETQ. The CDR3 sequence is 21 residues long. The J segment lost 3 bases and the V segment lost 3 bases, leaving 18 bases of the junction unmatched.

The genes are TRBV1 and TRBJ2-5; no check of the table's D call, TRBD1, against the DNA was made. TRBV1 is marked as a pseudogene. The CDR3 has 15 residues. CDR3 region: CTSSQEAPREETQYF. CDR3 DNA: TGCACCAGCAGCCAAGAGGCCCCCAGGGAAGAGACCCAGTACTTC.

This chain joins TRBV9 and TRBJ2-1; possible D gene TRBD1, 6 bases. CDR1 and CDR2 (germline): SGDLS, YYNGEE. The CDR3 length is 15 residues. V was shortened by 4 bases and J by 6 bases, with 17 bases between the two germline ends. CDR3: CASSPSPIGGNEQFF. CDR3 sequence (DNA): TGTGCCAGCAGCCCCAGCCCAATAGGGGGCAATGAGCAGTTCTTC.

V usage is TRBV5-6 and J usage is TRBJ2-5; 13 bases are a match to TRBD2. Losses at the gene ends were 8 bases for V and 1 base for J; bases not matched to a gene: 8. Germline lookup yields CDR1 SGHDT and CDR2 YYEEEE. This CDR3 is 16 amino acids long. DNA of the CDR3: TGTGCCAGTAAAGACCGACTAGCGGGAGGCCAAGAGACCCAGTACTTC. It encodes CASKDRLAGGQETQYF.

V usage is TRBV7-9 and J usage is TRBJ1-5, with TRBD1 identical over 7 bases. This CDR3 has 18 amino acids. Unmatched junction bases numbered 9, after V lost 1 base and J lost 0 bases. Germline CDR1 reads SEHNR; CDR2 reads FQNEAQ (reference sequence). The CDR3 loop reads CASSLGSVRGDSNQPQHF. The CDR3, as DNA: TGTGCCAGCAGCTTAGGCTCGGTCAGGGGGGATAGCAATCAGCCCCAGCATTTT.

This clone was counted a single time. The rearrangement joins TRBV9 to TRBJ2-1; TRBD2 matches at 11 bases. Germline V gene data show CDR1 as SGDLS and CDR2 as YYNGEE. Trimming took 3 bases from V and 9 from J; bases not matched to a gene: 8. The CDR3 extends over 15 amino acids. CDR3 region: CASSAGTSGGLEQFF. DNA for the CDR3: TGTGCCAGCAGCGCAGGGACTAGCGGCGGTCTTGAGCAGTTCTTC. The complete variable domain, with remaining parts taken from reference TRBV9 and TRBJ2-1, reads DSGVTQTPKHLITATGQRVTLRCSPRSGDLSVYWYQQSLDQGLQFLIQYYNGEERAKGNILERFSAQQFPDLHSELNLSSLELGDSALYFCASSAGTSGGLEQFFGPGTRLTVL.

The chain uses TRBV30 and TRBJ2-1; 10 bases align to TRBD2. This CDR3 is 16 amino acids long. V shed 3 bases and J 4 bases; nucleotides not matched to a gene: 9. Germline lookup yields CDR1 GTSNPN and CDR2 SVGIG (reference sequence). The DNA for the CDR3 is TGTGCCTGGAGACCCCCTCTAGCGGGGGCTTACAATGAGCAGTTCTTC. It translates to CAWRPPLAGAYNEQFF. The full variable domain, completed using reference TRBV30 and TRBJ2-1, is SQTIHQWPATLVQPVGSPLSLECTVEGTSNPNLYWYRQAAGRGLQLLFYSVGIGQISSEVPQNLSASRPQDRQFILSSKKLLLSDSGFYLCAWRPPLAGAYNEQFFGPGTRLTVL.

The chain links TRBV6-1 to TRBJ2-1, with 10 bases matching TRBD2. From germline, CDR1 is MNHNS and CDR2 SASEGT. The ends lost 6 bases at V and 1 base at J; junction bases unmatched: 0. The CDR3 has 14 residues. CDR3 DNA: TGTGCCAGCAGGACTAGCGGGTCCTACAATGAGCAGTTCTTC. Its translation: CASRTSGSYNEQFF.

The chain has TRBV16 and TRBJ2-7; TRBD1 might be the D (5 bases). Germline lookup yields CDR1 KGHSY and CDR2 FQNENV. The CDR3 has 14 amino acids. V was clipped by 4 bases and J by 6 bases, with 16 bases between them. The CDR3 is CASSPARVGGEQYF. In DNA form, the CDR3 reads TGTGCCAGCAGCCCAGCCAGGGTGGGCGGCGAGCAGTACTTC.

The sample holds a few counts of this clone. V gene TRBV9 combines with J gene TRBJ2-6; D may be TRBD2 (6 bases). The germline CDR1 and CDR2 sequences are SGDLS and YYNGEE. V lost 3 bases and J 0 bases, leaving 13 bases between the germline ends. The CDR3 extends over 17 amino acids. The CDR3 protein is CASSAQRGLSGANVLTF. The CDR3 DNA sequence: TGTGCCAGCAGCGCGCAACGGGGACTCTCTGGGGCCAACGTCCTGACTTTC.